The present T cell receptor beta chain was sequenced within a study of T cells after yellow fever vaccination. TCRdb itself ran the 5' RACE reads through MiXCR, one entry per CDR3 protein. Counted here are 400,000 to 450,000 distinct CDR3 sequences, approximately 19% occurring once; the ten biggest clones make up 18%. The source is a man aged 18 to 30 who received the YFV17D yellow fever vaccine. Material: PBMCs, obtained before the yellow fever booster vaccination.

The CDR3 sequence: CASSLFGLTDNEQFF. CDR3 nucleotide sequence: TGCGCCAGCAGCTTATTTGGACTGACTGACAATGAGCAGTTCTTC. This chain uses TRBV4-3 with TRBJ2-1, with a weak D call TRBD2 (5 bases). The V end lost 5 bases, the J end lost 5 bases, and 16 bases lay between the germline ends. This CDR3 has 15 amino acids. Germline CDR1 LGHNA, CDR2 YSLEER.